This T cell receptor beta chain was identified in a study of shared clonotypes between healthy human individuals. The V gene end was trimmed by 6 bases and the J gene end by 1 base; junction bases not matched to a gene: 7. CDR1 and CDR2 (germline): MGHDK, SYGVNS. The CDR3 extends over 15 amino acids. Sequenced by immunoSEQ multiplex PCR; TCRdb stores in-frame clones only, minus some. The sample carries 110,000 or so clones, over 65% recorded once. Researchers reported that CD8 memory united CD45RO+ cells with CCR7-negative CD45RA+ TemRA cells. The specimen sequenced was memory CD8+ T cells sorted from blood. Noted subset: CD45RO+ cells pooled with CCR7-negative TemRA cells. The TCR originated in a woman aged 30 to 39 in good health. The chain has TRBV25-1 and TRBJ2-3; 7 bases fit TRBD2. The chain's CDR3 is CASSPNRGGTDTQYF. CDR3 coding DNA: TGTGCCAGCAGCCCAAACCGGGGGGGCACAGATACGCAGTATTTT.